This T cell receptor (beta chain) was captured by sequencing in a study of response to subunit inactivated influenza vaccine (dated by TCRdb to between 2018 and 2020). Context from the whole study: The study used deep quantitative T cell receptor repertoire profiling to track responses to a trivalent subunit inactivated influenza vaccine. The full study reports these points: It was suggested by the authors that each seasonal influenza vaccination may recruit only a limited number of new T cells.

This clonotype was detected many times. Its antigen specificity is not known. No base quality values were provided; no much bigger clone lies one nucleotide off. V is clipped by 4 bases and J by 5 bases, and the sequence between their germline boundaries is 23 bases long. CDR1 and CDR2 (LGHNA, YSLEER) derive from the germline V gene. The CDR3 contains 18 residues, cysteine and phenylalanine counted. The CDR3 DNA has 54 bases and is translated from base 1. Receptor amplification or capture employed RT-PCR. Instrument on record: Illumina HiSeq 2500. The raw public data were reprocessed by TCRdb itself: fastp quality trimming at Q25, MiXCR clonotype calling, in-frame beta chains only. All rows with the same CDR3 protein become a single entry with the most common DNA and genes. Present in this sample are fewer than 650,000 distinct CDR3 sequences, 13% of which were seen just once. The ten largest clonotypes hold less than 15% of the sample.

The time point label of this sample denotes: 45 to 55 days after influenza vaccine administration. This sequence originates from a man aged 45 to 65 who received an inactivated influenza vaccine. Donor details come from another sample of the same person, matched by shared clones. This specimen was PBMCs from blood, taken roughly 6 weeks after vaccination. Here the chain combines TRBV4-3 and TRBJ2-2; a confident D gene designation cannot be given. The CDR3 has the sequence CASSPGLGTKARTGELFF. The sequenced DNA is TGCGCCAGCAGCCCTGGTCTGGGCACGAAGGCTAGGACCGGGGAGCTGTTTTTT.